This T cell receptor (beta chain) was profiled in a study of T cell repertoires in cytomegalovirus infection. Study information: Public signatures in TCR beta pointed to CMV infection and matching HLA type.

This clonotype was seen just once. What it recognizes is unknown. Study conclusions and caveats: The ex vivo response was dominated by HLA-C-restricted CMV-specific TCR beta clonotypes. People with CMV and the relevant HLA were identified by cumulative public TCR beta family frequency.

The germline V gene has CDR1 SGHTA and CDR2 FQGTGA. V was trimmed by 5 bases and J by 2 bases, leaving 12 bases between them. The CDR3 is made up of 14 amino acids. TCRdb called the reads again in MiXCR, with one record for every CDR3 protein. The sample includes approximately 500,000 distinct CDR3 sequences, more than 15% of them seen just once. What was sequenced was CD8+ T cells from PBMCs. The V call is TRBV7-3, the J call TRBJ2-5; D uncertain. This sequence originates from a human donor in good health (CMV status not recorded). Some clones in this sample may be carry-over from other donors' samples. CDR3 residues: CASSPTSKQETQYF. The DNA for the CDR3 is TGTGCCAGCAGCCCGACCTCCAAACAAGAGACCCAGTACTTC.